These 4 T cell receptor beta chains were sequenced from one sample in a study of T-cell reconstitution after alpha-beta-depleted transplantation in children. Unique molecular identifiers were incorporated into the prepared TCRbeta library. MiXCR, run by TCRdb on the PCR reads, gives a single entry per CDR3 protein. The sample yields 300,000 or so distinct CDR3 sequences, 9.9% seen once. This specimen consisted of PBMCs from the stem cell graft donor, obtained from the stem cell graft. These TCRs come from a human donor who donated a stem cell graft to a child with SCID.

The chain is built from TRBV5-5 and TRBJ2-3, with D unclear. Per germline, CDR1 SGHKS and CDR2 YYEKEE (reference sequence). Trimming took 0 bases from V and 6 from J, leaving 14 bases between them. CDR3 length equals 15 residues. The CDR3 sequence is CASSLDHPSADTQYF. Written as DNA, the CDR3 is TGTGCCAGCAGCTTGGACCACCCATCCGCCGATACGCAGTATTTT.

This clonotype was observed at least ten times. J is TRBJ2-4 and V is TRBV10-3; maybe TRBD1 (5 bases). The ends were cut back, 1 base at V and 0 bases at J, with 13 bases in the middle. From germline, CDR1 is ENHRY and CDR2 SYGVKD. The CDR3 totals 17 residues. Here the CDR3 reads CAISEFGADLAKNIQYF. In nucleotides, the CDR3 is TGTGCCATCAGTGAGTTTGGGGCAGACCTAGCCAAAAACATTCAGTACTTC.

V gene TRBV5-1 combines with J gene TRBJ1-5; D is unresolved. Trimming removed 2 bases at V and 4 bases at J, with 10 bases between. The CDR3 is made up of 14 amino acids. CDR1 and CDR2 from the germline V gene are SGHRS and YFSETQ. CDR3 sequence (DNA): TGCGCCAGCAGCTTATCGGCAGGTAATCAGCCCCAGCATTTT. It translates to CASSLSAGNQPQHF.

The sample holds a few counts of this clonotype. The genes are TRBV27 and TRBJ2-3; 11 nucleotides match TRBD2. Unmatched junction bases numbered 4, after V lost 6 bases and J lost 2 bases. The CDR3 is made up of 15 amino acids. CDR1 is MNHEY, CDR2 SMNVEV, per germline (reference sequence). The CDR3 DNA is TGTGCCAGCAGGCTAGCGGGGGGATACACAGATACGCAGTATTTT. Protein product: CASRLAGGYTDTQYF.